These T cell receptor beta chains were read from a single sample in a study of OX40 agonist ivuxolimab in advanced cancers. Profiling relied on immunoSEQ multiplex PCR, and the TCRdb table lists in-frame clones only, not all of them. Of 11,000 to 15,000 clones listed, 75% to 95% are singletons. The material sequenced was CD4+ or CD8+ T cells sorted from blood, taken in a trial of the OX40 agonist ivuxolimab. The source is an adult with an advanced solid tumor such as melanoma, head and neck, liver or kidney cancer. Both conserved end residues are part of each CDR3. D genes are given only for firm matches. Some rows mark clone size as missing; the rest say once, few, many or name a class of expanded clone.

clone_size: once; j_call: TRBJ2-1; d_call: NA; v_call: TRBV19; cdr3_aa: CASSETHGGRIEQFF; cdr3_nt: TGTGCCAGTAGTGAGACGCATGGGGGGCGTATAGAGCAGTTCTTC
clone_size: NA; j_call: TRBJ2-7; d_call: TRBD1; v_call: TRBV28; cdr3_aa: CASSLSGGYEQYF; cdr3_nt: TGTGCCAGCAGTTTATCAGGGGGCTACGAGCAGTACTTC
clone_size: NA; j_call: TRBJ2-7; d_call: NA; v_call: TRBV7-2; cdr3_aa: CASSPQEWEQYF; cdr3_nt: TGTGCCAGCAGCCCCCAGGAATGGGAACAGTACTTC
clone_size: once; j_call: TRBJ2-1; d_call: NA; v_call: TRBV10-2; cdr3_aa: CASSEYRGGYNEQFF; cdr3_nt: TGCGCCAGCAGTGAATACAGGGGAGGCTACAATGAGCAGTTCTTC
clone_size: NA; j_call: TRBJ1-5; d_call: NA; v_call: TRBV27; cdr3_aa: CASSLISSNQPQHF; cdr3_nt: TGTGCCAGCAGTTTAATCAGTAGCAATCAGCCCCAGCATTTT
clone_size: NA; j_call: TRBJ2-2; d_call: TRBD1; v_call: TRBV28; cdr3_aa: CASRWDREYTGELFF; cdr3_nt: TGTGCCAGCAGATGGGACAGGGAGTACACCGGGGAGCTGTTTTTT
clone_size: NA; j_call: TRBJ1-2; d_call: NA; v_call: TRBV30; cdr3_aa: CAWSREHGYTF; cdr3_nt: TGTGCCTGGAGTAGGGAACACGGCTACACCTTC
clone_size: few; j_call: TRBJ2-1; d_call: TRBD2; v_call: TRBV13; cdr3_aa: CASASGYNEQFF; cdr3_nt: TGTGCCAGCGCTAGCGGATACAATGAGCAGTTCTTC
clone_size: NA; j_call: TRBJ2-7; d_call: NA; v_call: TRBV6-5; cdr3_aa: CASSYSQFGSYEQYF; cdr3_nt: TGTGCCAGCAGTTATAGTCAGTTTGGTAGTTACGAGCAGTACTTC
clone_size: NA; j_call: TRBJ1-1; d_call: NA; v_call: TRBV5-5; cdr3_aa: CASSFLLNTEAFF; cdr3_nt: TGTGCCAGCAGCTTCCTATTGAACACTGAAGCTTTCTTT
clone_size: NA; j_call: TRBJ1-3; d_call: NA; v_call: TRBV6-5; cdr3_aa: CASSYPEGNTIYF; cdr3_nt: TGTGCCAGCAGTTACCCGGAAGGAAACACCATATATTTT
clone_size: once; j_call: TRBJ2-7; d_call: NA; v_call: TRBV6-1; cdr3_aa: CASSEAGNEQYF; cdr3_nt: TGTGCCAGCAGTGAAGCGGGGAACGAGCAGTACTTC
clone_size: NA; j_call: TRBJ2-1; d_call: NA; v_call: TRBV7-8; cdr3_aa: CASSLPSNEQFF; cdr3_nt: TGTGCCAGCAGCTTACCCTCCAATGAGCAGTTCTTC
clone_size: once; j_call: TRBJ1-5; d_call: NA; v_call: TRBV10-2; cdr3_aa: CASSEVGEVQPQHF; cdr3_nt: TGCGCCAGCAGTGAGGTCGGGGAAGTTCAGCCCCAGCATTTT
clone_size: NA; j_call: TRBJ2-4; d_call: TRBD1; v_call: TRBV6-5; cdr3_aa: CASSSTAGGWNIQYF; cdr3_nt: TGTGCCAGCAGTTCTACCGCAGGGGGCTGGAACATTCAGTACTTC
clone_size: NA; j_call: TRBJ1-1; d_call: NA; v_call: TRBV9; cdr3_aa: CASSARLGAAYTEAFF; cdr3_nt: TGTGCCAGCAGCGCCCGTTTGGGTGCGGCCTACACTGAAGCTTTCTTT
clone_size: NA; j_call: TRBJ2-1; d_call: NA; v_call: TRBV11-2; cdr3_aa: CASSLDASVGSSHEQFF; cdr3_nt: TGTGCCAGCAGCTTAGACGCTTCGGTCGGGAGCTCCCATGAGCAGTTCTTC
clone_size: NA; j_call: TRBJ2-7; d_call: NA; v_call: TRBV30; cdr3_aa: CVWSVMGDYEQYF; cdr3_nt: TGTGTCTGGAGTGTAATGGGCGATTACGAGCAGTACTTC
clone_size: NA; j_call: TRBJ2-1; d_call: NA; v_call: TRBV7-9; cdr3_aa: CASSLVGSSYNEQFF; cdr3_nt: TGTGCCAGCAGCTTAGTCGGGAGCTCCTACAATGAGCAGTTCTTC
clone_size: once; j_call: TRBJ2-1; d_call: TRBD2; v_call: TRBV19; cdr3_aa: CATRLAGGNNEQFF; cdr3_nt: TGTGCCACCAGACTAGCGGGAGGAAACAATGAGCAGTTCTTC
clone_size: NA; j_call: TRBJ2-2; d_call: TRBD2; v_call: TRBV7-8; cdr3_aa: CASSPRLAGEELFF; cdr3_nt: TGTGCCAGCAGCCCGAGACTAGCGGGAGAGGAGCTGTTTTTT
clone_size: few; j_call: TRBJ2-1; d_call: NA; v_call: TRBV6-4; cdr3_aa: CASSEKTSNEQFF; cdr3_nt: TGTGCCAGCAGTGAAAAGACGAGCAATGAGCAGTTCTTC
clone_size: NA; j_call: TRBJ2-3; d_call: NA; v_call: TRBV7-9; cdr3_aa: CASSLGLDTQYF; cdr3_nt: TGTGCCAGCAGCTTAGGGTTGGATACGCAGTATTTT
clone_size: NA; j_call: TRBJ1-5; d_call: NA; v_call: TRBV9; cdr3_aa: CASSEQGNQPQHF; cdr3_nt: TGTGCCAGCAGCGAACAGGGCAATCAGCCCCAGCATTTT